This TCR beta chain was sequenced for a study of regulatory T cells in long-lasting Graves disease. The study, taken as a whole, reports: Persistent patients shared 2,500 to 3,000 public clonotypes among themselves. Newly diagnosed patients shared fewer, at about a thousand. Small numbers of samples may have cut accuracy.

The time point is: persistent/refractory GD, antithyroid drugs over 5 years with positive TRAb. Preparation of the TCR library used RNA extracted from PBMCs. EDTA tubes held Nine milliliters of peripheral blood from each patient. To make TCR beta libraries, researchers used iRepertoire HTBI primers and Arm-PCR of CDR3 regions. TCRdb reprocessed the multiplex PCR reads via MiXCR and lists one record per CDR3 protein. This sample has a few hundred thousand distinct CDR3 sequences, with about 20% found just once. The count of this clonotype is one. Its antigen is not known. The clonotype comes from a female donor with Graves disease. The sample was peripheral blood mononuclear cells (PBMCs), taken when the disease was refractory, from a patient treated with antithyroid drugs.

The CDR3: CSASEGVFSKNIQYF. CDR3 coding DNA: TGCAGTGCCTCAGAGGGGGTTTTTTCCAAAAACATTCAGTACTTC. The chain is built from TRBV20-1 and TRBJ2-4; the D gene is possibly TRBD1 (6 bases). V lost 6 bases to trimming and J lost 2 bases, with 17 bases between them. Germline V gives CDR1 DFQATT, CDR2 SNEGSKA (reference sequence). The CDR3 is 15 amino acids.